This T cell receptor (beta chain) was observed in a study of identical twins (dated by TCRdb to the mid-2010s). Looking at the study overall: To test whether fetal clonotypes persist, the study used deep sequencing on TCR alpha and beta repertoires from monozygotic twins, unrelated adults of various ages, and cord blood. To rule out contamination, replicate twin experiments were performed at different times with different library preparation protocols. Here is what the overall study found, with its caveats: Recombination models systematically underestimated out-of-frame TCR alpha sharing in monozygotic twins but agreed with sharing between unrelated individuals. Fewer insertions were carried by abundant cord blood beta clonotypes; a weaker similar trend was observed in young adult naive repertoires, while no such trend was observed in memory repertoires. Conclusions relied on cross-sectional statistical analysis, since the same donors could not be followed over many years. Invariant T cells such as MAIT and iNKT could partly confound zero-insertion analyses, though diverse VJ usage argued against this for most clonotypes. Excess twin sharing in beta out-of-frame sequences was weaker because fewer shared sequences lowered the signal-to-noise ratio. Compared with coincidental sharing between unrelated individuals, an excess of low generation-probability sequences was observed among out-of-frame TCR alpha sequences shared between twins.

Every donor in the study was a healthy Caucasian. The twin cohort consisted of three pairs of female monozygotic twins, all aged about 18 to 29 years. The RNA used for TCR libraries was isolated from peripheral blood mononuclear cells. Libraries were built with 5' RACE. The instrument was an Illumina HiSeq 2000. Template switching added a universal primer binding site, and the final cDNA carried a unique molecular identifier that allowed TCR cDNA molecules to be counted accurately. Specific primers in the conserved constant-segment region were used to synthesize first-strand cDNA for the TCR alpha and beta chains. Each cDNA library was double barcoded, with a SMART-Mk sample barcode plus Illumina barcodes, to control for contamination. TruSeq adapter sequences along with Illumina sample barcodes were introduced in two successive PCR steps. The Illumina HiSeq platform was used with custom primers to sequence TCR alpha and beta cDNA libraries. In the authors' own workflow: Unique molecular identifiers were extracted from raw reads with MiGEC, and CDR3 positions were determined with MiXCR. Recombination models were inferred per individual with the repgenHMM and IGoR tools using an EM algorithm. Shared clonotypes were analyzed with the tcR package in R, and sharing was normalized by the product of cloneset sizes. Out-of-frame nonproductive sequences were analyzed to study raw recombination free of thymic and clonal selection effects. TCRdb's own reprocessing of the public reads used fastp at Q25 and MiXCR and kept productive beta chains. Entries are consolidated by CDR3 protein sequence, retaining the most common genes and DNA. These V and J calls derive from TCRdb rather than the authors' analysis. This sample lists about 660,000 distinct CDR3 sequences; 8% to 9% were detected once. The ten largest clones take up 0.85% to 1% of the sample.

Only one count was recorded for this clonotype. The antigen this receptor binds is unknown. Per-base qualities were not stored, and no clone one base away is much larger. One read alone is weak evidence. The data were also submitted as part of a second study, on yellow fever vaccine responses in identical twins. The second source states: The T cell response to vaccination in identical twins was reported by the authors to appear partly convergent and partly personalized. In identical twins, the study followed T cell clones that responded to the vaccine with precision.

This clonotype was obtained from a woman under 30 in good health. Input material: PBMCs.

CDR3 sequence: CASSFGTGGSPLEAFF. The DNA reads as follows: TGTGCCAGCAGCTTTGGAACAGGGGGTTCTCCTCTTGAAGCTTTCTTT. This receptor chain uses TRBV7-9 and TRBJ1-1; a stretch of 8 junction bases matches TRBD1. The CDR3 measures 16 amino acids from cysteine to phenylalanine. Just CDR3 DNA is preserved here, 48 bases in frame from base 1. At the junction V is shortened by 3 bases and J by 7 bases; bases outside the gene matches: 13. Reading the germline V gene (reference sequence) gives CDR1 SEHNR and CDR2 FQNEAQ. With the portions outside the CDR3 filled from the reference TRBV7-9 and TRBJ1-1 genes, the complete variable region becomes DTGVSQNPRHKITKRGQNVTFRCDPISEHNRLYWYRQTLGQGPEFLTYFQNEAQLEKSRLLSDRFSAERPKGSFSTLEIQRTEQGDSAMYLCASSFGTGGSPLEAFFGQGTRLTVV.